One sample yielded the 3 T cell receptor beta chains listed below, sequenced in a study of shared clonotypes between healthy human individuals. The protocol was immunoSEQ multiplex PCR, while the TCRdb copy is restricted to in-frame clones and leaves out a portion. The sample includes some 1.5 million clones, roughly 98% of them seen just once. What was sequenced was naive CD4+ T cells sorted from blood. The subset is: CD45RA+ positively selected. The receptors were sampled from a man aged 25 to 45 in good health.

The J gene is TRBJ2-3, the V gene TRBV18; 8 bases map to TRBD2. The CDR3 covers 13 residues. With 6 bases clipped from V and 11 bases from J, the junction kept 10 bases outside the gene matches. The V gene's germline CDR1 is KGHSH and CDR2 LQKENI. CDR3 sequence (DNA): TGTGCCAGCTCCCCCGGGGGGGCGGGCCTGCAGTATTTT. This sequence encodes CASSPGGAGLQYF.

The CDR3 here is CASSPKAGWETQYF. The CDR3, as DNA: TGTGCCAGCAGCCCGAAAGCGGGGTGGGAGACCCAGTACTTC. The chain combines TRBV5-4 with TRBJ2-5; 7 bases agree with TRBD2. Germline V gene sequence: CDR1 SGHNT, CDR2 YYREEE (reference sequence). Germline trimming cut 4 bases from V and 5 bases from J; bases unmatched to any gene: 8. CDR3 length: 14 residues.

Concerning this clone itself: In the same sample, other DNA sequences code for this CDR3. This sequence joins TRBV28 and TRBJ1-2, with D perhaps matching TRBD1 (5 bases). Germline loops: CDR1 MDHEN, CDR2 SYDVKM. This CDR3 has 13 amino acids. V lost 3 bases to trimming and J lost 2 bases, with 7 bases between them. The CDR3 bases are TGTGCCAGCAGTTTGCCAGGGAACTATGGCTACACCTTC. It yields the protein CASSLPGNYGYTF.